This T cell receptor beta chain was obtained from a study of blood T cell repertoires in COVID-19. Turning to the study itself: The analysed material was cDNA or gDNA that came from T cells, B-cell-depleted T cells, or PBMCs.

Germline CDR1 reads SGHRS; CDR2 reads YFSETQ. Losses at the gene ends were 4 bases for V and 7 bases for J; bases not matched to a gene: 7. The CDR3 contains 15 residues. Study processing details: Amplification of reference gene primers provided the estimated nucleated cell counts. Libraries were prepared by immunoSEQ multiplex PCR; TCRdb keeps only in-frame clonotypes and omits some of them. The V and J calls and clone size are taken from that table; D and trimming were inferred from the DNA. The data show 87,000 or so clones, with over 75% seen just once and around 2.1% held by the top ten. The sequencing sample was made of peripheral blood. V gene TRBV5-1 combines with J gene TRBJ2-1, with 11 bases that match TRBD2. The TCR comes from a woman in her 70s with acute or convalescent COVID-19. The CDR3 region has the DNA TGCGCCAGCAGCCAGGGACTAGCGGTTAATAATGAGCAGTTCTTC. Its translation: CASSQGLAVNNEQFF.